This T cell receptor (beta chain) was captured in a study of T cells in Graves' hyperthyroidism and ophthalmopathy. Study conclusions and caveats: Before onset, by a median of approximately 6.8 months, the model predicted ophthalmopathy.

Amplification yielded TCR beta CDR3 regions, with RNA transcripts as the source. A set of HTBI primers served as the primers for a first-round RT-PCR of the TCR CDR3. TCRdb used MiXCR to reprocess the multiplex PCR reads, holding one entry per CDR3 protein. The profile covers about 380,000 distinct CDR3 sequences, with 13% appearing a single time and around 20% taken by the ten largest. This clonotype was counted at least ten times. Its target is unknown. The CDR3 is 18 residues long. Germline V gene sequence: CDR1 LGHNT, CDR2 FRNRAP. Trimming stripped 4 bases from V and 0 bases from J, with 19 bases between.

The TCR sequence derives from a man in his thirties or forties with Graves' hyperthyroidism that later progressed to Graves' ophthalmopathy. J is TRBJ2-1 and V is TRBV12-5, with D hard to call. The sample comprised blood. The CDR3 loop is CASGSIPWRSPSYNEQFF. In DNA form, the CDR3 reads TGTGCTAGTGGTTCGATCCCGTGGCGGTCGCCCTCCTACAATGAGCAGTTCTTC.